This entry concerns a single TCR beta chain. The sample originates from a study of cytomegalovirus exposure and HLA in healthy donors. The PCR contained 60 Vbeta and 13 Jbeta primers. This table comes from immunoSEQ multiplex PCR, and its TCRdb copy is limited to in-frame clones, with some not included. The data hold some 120,000 clones, with roughly two thirds observed a single time. The CDR3 is 14 residues long. In germline, CDR1 is SGDLS, CDR2 YYNGEE. The ends were cut back, 4 bases at V and 0 bases at J, with 8 bases in the middle. The sequence came from a man aged 25 to 40 in good health and CMV-seropositive. J is TRBJ1-3 and V is TRBV9; D is unresolved. The specimen was PBMCs. CDR3 coding DNA: TGTGCCAGCAGCCGGGAACTCTCTGGAAACACCATATATTTT. As protein: CASSRELSGNTIYF.